Each of the 16 T cell receptor beta chains below was sequenced from the same sample in a study of metastatic and nonmetastatic thyroid tumors. Thyroid surgery was performed in patients who had received no treatment beforehand. TCRdb recomputed clones from the PCR reads via MiXCR. The sample records just over 40,000 clones, roughly an eighth being singletons. The sample consisted of blood. These receptors all stem from a female donor with papillary thyroid cancer or a benign thyroid nodule (not recorded which). Some clones in this sample may be carry-over from other donors' samples.

This clone was counted many times. The gene calls are TRBV19 and TRBJ2-1; maybe TRBD1 (5 bases). The ends were cut back, 7 bases at V and 2 bases at J, with 15 bases in the middle. The CDR3 is 15 amino acids. The V gene's germline CDR1 is LNHDA and CDR2 SQIVND (reference sequence). The CDR3, as DNA: TGTGCCAGTAAGGGTTTAAGGGGCGCCTACAATGAGCAGTTCTTC. Translated, it gives CASKGLRGAYNEQFF.

The table lists this clone with a few counts. The J gene is TRBJ1-2, the V gene TRBV10-1; 7 nucleotides align to TRBD1. The V gene end was trimmed by 8 bases and the J gene end by 3 bases; junction bases not matched to a gene: 12. Germline lookup yields CDR1 WNHNN and CDR2 SYGVQD (reference sequence). This CDR3 region has 15 residues. The CDR3, as DNA: TGCGCCAGCGTACAGACCACAGGGGACCACTATGGCTACACCTTC. As protein: CASVQTTGDHYGYTF.

Within the sample, this clone is medium-sized. The chain employs TRBV11-2 and TRBJ1-2; tentatively, D is TRBD1 (6 bases). Germline values: CDR1 SGHAT, CDR2 FQNNGV. Trimming removed 4 bases from V and 5 bases from J, with 14 bases in between. The CDR3 covers 14 residues. CDR3 region: CASSSMGGRYGYTF. The CDR3 DNA reads as TGTGCCAGCAGCTCTATGGGGGGCAGATATGGCTACACCTTC.

At least ten counts were recorded for this clone. This sequence joins TRBV10-3 and TRBJ2-7; tentatively, D is TRBD1 (6 bases). The CDR3 covers 15 residues. CDR1 is ENHRY, CDR2 SYGVKD, per germline. V was clipped by 2 bases and J by 3 bases, with 14 bases between them. CDR3 coding DNA: TGTGCCATCAGTGAGGACAGGTTTTTAAACTACGAGCAGTACTTC. The encoded protein is CAISEDRFLNYEQYF.

This clone was seen at least ten times. The chain uses TRBV30 and TRBJ2-7; unclear D gene. Germline V gene sequence: CDR1 GTSNPN, CDR2 SVGIG (reference sequence). CDR3 length equals 11 residues. V was pared by 0 bases and J by 6 bases, with 6 bases between. CDR3 in amino acids: CAWSVLREQYF. The CDR3 region has the DNA TGTGCCTGGAGTGTACTGCGCGAGCAGTACTTC.

There are many counts of this clone. The gene calls are TRBV7-8 and TRBJ2-7; possibly TRBD2 for D (5 bases). The length of the CDR3 is 12 residues. CDR1 and CDR2 from the germline V gene are SGHVS and FQNEAQ. Deletions cut 5 bases from V and 4 bases from J, with 9 bases between. Here the CDR3 reads CASSPRGYEQYF. As DNA, the CDR3 is TGTGCCAGCAGCCCTAGAGGGTACGAGCAGTACTTC.

This clone came up many times. The chain has TRBV5-5 and TRBJ2-7, with 9 bases that match TRBD2. This CDR3 comprises 16 residues. V shed 4 bases, J shed 5 bases, and the junction held 13 bases outside the gene matches. The germline CDR1 and CDR2 sequences are SGHKS and YYEKEE (reference sequence). The CDR3 sequence is CASSRGGLAGSNEQYF. The CDR3 nucleotides read TGTGCCAGCAGCCGGGGCGGGCTAGCGGGATCTAACGAGCAGTACTTC.

Remarks on this clone: The junction departs from the called germline gene at one end, perhaps through a read error. This chain links TRBV7-2 with TRBJ1-5; D is possibly TRBD1 (6 bases). The CDR3 is 15 residues long. In germline, CDR1 is SGHTA, CDR2 FQGNSA. Here the CDR3 reads CASSTEGSGGQPKHF. The CDR3 coding sequence is TGTGCCAGCAGCACCGAGGGATCTGGGGGCCAGCCCAAGCATTTT.

This clone has a count of ten or more. The DNA of the CDR3 is TGTGCCAGCAGTCCCTCTTACACCCCTAGCGGGAGCACAGATACGCAGTATTTT. Translating gives CASSPSYTPSGSTDTQYF. The chain couples TRBV6-5 to TRBJ2-3; 8 nucleotides align to TRBD2. CDR3 length: 18 residues. CDR1 MNHEY and CDR2 SVGAGI come from the germline V gene. V lost 5 bases to trimming and J lost 0 bases; unmatched junction nucleotides: 13.

This clone showed up many times. The chain links TRBV30 to TRBJ1-1; D remains ambiguous. The CDR3 sequence is 12 residues long. Germline V gene data show CDR1 as GTSNPN and CDR2 as SVGIG (reference sequence). V was pared by 0 bases and J by 7 bases, with 9 bases between. CDR3 amino acids: CAWSVEGGEAFF. The CDR3 DNA follows: TGTGCCTGGAGTGTAGAGGGTGGTGAAGCTTTCTTT.

This clone was observed a single time. One end of the junction fails to match germline, which may point to a read error. The chain combines TRBV14 with TRBJ2-4, with 12 bases lining up with TRBD1. The CDR3 has 16 residues. CDR1 is SGHDN and CDR2 is FVKESK in the germline V gene. The CDR3 sequence: CARSPGTGGGKNIQYF. The CDR3 nucleotides read TGTGCCAGAAGCCCGGGGACAGGGGGCGGCAAAAACATTCAGTACTTC.

This clone was observed a few times. This sequence may be a read error, since a much larger clone differs from it by one base. The V call is TRBV6-5, the J call TRBJ1-5; D is unresolved. V lost 5 bases and J 4 bases, leaving 15 bases between the germline ends. In germline, CDR1 is MNHEY, CDR2 SVGAGI. The CDR3 sequence is 15 residues long. CDR3 coding DNA: TGTGCCAGCAGTACGGGAGTAGTGGAGAATCAGCCCCAGCATTTT. Protein: CASSTGVVENQPQHF.

This clone was counted at least ten times. The sample holds other DNA sequences that translate to the same CDR3. This chain links TRBV15 with TRBJ1-3; no clear D. Trimming pared 3 bases from V and 0 bases from J, leaving 6 bases between. Germline CDR1 and CDR2: LNHNV and YYDKDF (reference sequence). The CDR3 is 14 amino acids. CDR3 coding DNA: TGTGCCACCAGCAGTTCAAGCTCTGGAAACACCATATATTTT. Protein sequence: CATSSSSSGNTIYF.

The table lists this clone with many counts. The V call is TRBV4-1, the J call TRBJ2-5; D is perhaps TRBD1 (5 bases). With 0 bases removed from V and 2 bases from J, the gap between germline ends came to 13 bases. This CDR3 is built from 16 residues. The V gene's germline CDR1 is MGHRA and CDR2 YSYEKL. The CDR3 bases are TGCGCCAGCAGCCAAGATTTGGCAGGGCAGCAAGAGACCCAGTACTTC. Its protein is CASSQDLAGQQETQYF.

There are many counts of this clone. Germline and junction disagree at one end, which may indicate a read error. The chain has TRBV5-4 and TRBJ2-1; D is possibly TRBD2 (6 bases). The length of the CDR3 is 14 residues. CDR1 SGHNT and CDR2 YYREEE come from the germline V gene (reference sequence). CDR3 coding DNA: TGTGTCAGCAGCTTGTTCGAGTCTAGCGATGAGCAGTTCTTC. Translated, it gives CVSSLFESSDEQFF.

This clone was recorded at least ten times. The chain combines TRBV20-1 with TRBJ1-2; 11 bases are a match to TRBD1. This CDR3 has 16 residues. Germline V lookup: CDR1 DFQATT, CDR2 SNEGSKA (reference sequence). The trim removed 6 bases at V and 4 bases at J, leaving 13 bases unmatched. For the CDR3, the DNA is TGCAGTGCCAGGGAGGGCCGGACAGGGGGCTCCTATGGCTACACCTTC. Translation: CSAREGRTGGSYGYTF.